The 10 T cell receptor beta chains presented below share a single source sample, sequenced in a study of blood T cell repertoires in COVID-19. The data were produced by immunoSEQ multiplex PCR, yet TCRdb's version contains in-frame clones alone and is incomplete. The sample contains hundreds of thousands of clones, about four fifths of which appear only once. The sample comprised PBMCs or T cells enriched from blood (not recorded which). The receptors derive from a man aged 35 to 55 who had been exposed to COVID-19.

The chain employs TRBV28 and TRBJ2-3, with TRBD2 identical over 7 bases. The CDR3 length is 16 residues. Trimming removed 2 bases from V and 3 bases from J; junction bases left unmatched: 8. CDR1 and CDR2 from the germline V gene are MDHEN and SYDVKM. CDR3 sequence (DNA): TGTGCCAGCAGTTTAGCGGGAGAGATATCGACAGATACGCAGTATTTT. Amino acid sequence: CASSLAGEISTDTQYF.

CDR3 DNA sequence: TGTGCCAGCAGCCCCCGCCTCCGAGACAGAAGTTACGAGCAGTACTTC. Its translation: CASSPRLRDRSYEQYF. This sequence joins TRBV11-3 and TRBJ2-7; the D gene is possibly TRBD1 (5 bases). The CDR3 is made up of 16 amino acids. The V gene's germline CDR1 is SGHNT and CDR2 YENEEA. V dropped 5 bases and J dropped 4 bases, with 21 bases sitting between them.

The chain joins TRBV19 to TRBJ2-1, with a possible D match to TRBD2 (6 bases). The CDR3 consists of 13 residues. The ends were cut back, 4 bases at V and 8 bases at J, with 12 bases in the middle. Germline CDR1 is LNHDA and CDR2 is SQIVND (reference sequence). In DNA, the CDR3 is TGTGCCAGTAGTAAGACTAGAAAGGATGAGCAGTTCTTC. This gives the protein CASSKTRKDEQFF.

This chain joins TRBV3-1 (or the pseudogene TRBV3-2) and TRBJ2-2, with D maybe TRBD2 (6 bases). Trimming left V 4 bases short and J 6 bases short, with 12 bases between. Germline V gives CDR1 LGHDT, CDR2 YNNKEL (reference sequence). The CDR3 is made up of 14 amino acids. The CDR3 DNA sequence: TGTGCCAGCAGCCGAGCATCTAGCGCCGGGGAGCTGTTTTTT. Its protein product is CASSRASSAGELFF.

CDR3 residues: CASSVEGASHGYTF. The CDR3 DNA follows: TGTGCCAGCAGTGTTGAGGGGGCGAGCCATGGCTACACCTTC. This chain joins TRBV2 and TRBJ1-2, with 7 bases that match TRBD1. J gave up 6 bases and V 4 bases, and 8 bases lay outside the gene matches. The length of the CDR3 is 14 residues. Per the germline V gene, CDR1 is SNHLY and CDR2 is FYNNEI.

This clone was recorded once. V usage is TRBV19 and J usage is TRBJ2-7, with a possible D match to TRBD2 (5 bases). The CDR3 totals 12 residues. The germline V gene encodes CDR1 LNHDA and CDR2 SQIVND (reference sequence). V shed 6 bases and J shed 2 bases, with 8 bases lying between them. The CDR3 sequence is CASSGDAYEQYF. CDR3 coding DNA: TGTGCCAGTAGCGGGGATGCCTACGAGCAGTACTTC.

The chain carries TRBV7-3 and TRBJ1-1; D gene unclear. Germline V gene lookup returns CDR1 SGHTA and CDR2 FQGTGA. The CDR3 covers 15 residues. V dropped 1 base and J dropped 7 bases, with 16 bases sitting between them. CDR3 amino acids: CASSLRSTGSSEAFF. The CDR3 nucleotides are TGTGCCAGCAGCTTAAGATCGACCGGGAGCAGTGAAGCTTTCTTT.

The rearrangement joins TRBV19 to TRBJ2-1; a weak D match, TRBD2 (5 bases). The germline V gene encodes CDR1 LNHDA and CDR2 SQIVND (reference sequence). CDR3 length: 12 residues. V was cut by 7 bases and J by 10 bases, with 14 bases left in between. The CDR3 is CASTSFRGEQFF. The CDR3 DNA sequence: TGTGCCAGTACCTCCTTTCGAGGGGAGCAGTTCTTC.

The sample holds one count of this clone. The rearrangement joins TRBV9 to TRBJ2-1, with 10 nucleotides matching TRBD1. The J segment lost 2 bases and the V segment lost 5 bases, leaving 10 bases of the junction unmatched. From germline, CDR1 is SGDLS and CDR2 YYNGEE. The length of the CDR3 is 17 residues. The CDR3 protein is CASSHLGTGVTYNEQFF. As DNA, the CDR3 is TGTGCCAGCAGTCACCTCGGGACAGGGGTCACCTACAATGAGCAGTTCTTC. The full variable domain, with the rest looked up from reference TRBV9 and TRBJ2-1, is DSGVTQTPKHLITATGQRVTLRCSPRSGDLSVYWYQQSLDQGLQFLIQYYNGEERAKGNILERFSAQQFPDLHSELNLSSLELGDSALYFCASSHLGTGVTYNEQFFGPGTRLTVL.

The genes are TRBV28 and TRBJ2-1; weak D call: TRBD2 (6 bases). V dropped 5 bases and J dropped 8 bases, with 19 bases sitting between them. This CDR3 spans 15 amino acids. Germline values: CDR1 MDHEN, CDR2 SYDVKM. DNA for the CDR3: TGTGCCAGCAGTACTCAAAAAGGCGGGGAGTATGAGCAGTTCTTC. Residues: CASSTQKGGEYEQFF.